The 9 T cell receptor beta chains reported below all come from one sample, sequenced in a study of T cells in Graves' hyperthyroidism and ophthalmopathy (dated by TCRdb to between 2018 and 2020). Library preparation employed multiplex PCR. The sequencer was an Illumina HiSeq 2000. TCR beta CDR3 regions were amplified from RNA transcripts. The first round of RT-PCR for the TCR CDR3 was performed with the HTBI primer set and the Qiagen OneStep RT-PCR kit. The public reads were quality trimmed at Q25 with fastp and then assembled into clones with MiXCR by TCRdb, keeping productive beta chains. Each CDR3 protein gets just one entry, which takes the most common genes and DNA from the rows behind it. The sample table records 550,000 to 800,000 distinct CDR3 sequences; 16% of these occur just once. The ten largest clones take up under 10% of the sample. Sample: blood. Every receptor here comes from a man aged 18 to 30 with Graves' hyperthyroidism.

A note on this clonotype: A read error may explain this, as a much larger clone is one base away. The chain couples TRBV7-2 to TRBJ2-7; TRBD1 or TRBD2 may be the D gene (6 bases each). The CDR3 contains 16 residues. CDR1 is SGHTA, CDR2 FQGNSA, per germline. CDR3 sequence reads: CASSRLGGGLDYEQCF. The CDR3 nucleotides read TGTGCCAGCAGCCGACTGGGGGGCGGTTTAGACTACGAGCAGTGCTTC.

There are a few counts of this clonotype. The CDR3 here is CASSYSGWGSYNEQFF. CDR3 coding DNA: TGTGCCAGTAGTTATAGCGGGTGGGGCTCCTACAATGAGCAGTTCTTC. This rearrangement joins TRBV19 to TRBJ2-1; 7 bases line up with TRBD2. The CDR3 loop spans 16 amino acids. V shed 5 bases, J shed 0 bases, and the junction held 7 bases outside the gene matches. CDR1 and CDR2 (germline): LNHDA, SQIVND (reference sequence). Supplemented by reference TRBV19 and TRBJ2-1, the full variable domain reads DGGITQSPKYLFRKEGQNVTLSCEQNLNHDAMYWYRQDPGQGLRLIYYSQIVNDFQKGDIAEGYSVSREKKESFPLTVTSAQKNPTAFYLCASSYSGWGSYNEQFFGPGTRLTVL.

There are a few counts of this clonotype. J is TRBJ2-7 and V is TRBV6-2 or TRBV6-3; D uncertain. Germline V CDR1 and CDR2: MNHEY, SVGEGT. V was clipped by 6 bases and J by 0 bases, with 15 bases between them. CDR3 size: 15 residues. CDR3 bases: TGTGCCAGCAGGCCCCGGGCCCTGGACTCCTACGAGCAGTACTTC. It yields the protein CASRPRALDSYEQYF.

The rearrangement links TRBV20-1 to TRBJ2-7, with TRBD2 matching over 13 bases. The CDR3 contains 17 residues. The germline V gene encodes CDR1 DFQATT and CDR2 SNEGSKA (reference sequence). The trim removed 0 bases at V and 4 bases at J, leaving 9 bases unmatched. The CDR3 nucleotides are TGCAGTGCTAGAGACCCAGGACTAGCGGGAGTCCGGTACGAGCAGTACTTC. Protein: CSARDPGLAGVRYEQYF.

This clonotype has just a few counts. The chain is built from TRBV10-3 and TRBJ1-6, with D hard to call. CDR1 is ENHRY, CDR2 SYGVKD, per germline. V was clipped by 3 bases and J by 10 bases, with 16 bases between them. CDR3 size: 15 residues. The CDR3 reads CAISDEGVWGSPLHF. For the CDR3, the DNA is TGTGCCATCAGTGACGAAGGAGTTTGGGGATCACCCCTCCACTTT.

The chain carries TRBV2 and TRBJ1-5; no clear D. Per germline, CDR1 SNHLY and CDR2 FYNNEI. This CDR3 is 14 amino acids long. V shed 3 bases and J shed 3 bases, with 9 bases lying between them. The CDR3 loop reads CASSEWQLNQPQHF. The CDR3 nucleotides are TGTGCCAGCAGTGAGTGGCAGCTCAATCAGCCCCAGCATTTT.

A few counts support this clonotype. The rearrangement links TRBV20-1 to TRBJ2-4; unclear D gene. Trimming cost V 8 bases and J 7 bases, with 12 bases left between them. This CDR3 has 11 amino acids. Germline V gives CDR1 DFQATT, CDR2 SNEGSKA (reference sequence). The CDR3 spells CSLYSANIQYF. In DNA form, the CDR3 reads TGCAGTCTCTACTCGGCGAACATTCAGTACTTC.

This clonotype has ten or more counts. The chain is built from TRBV28 and TRBJ2-1; D may correspond to TRBD1 or TRBD2 (5 bases each). The V gene's germline CDR1 is MDHEN and CDR2 SYDVKM. V was cut by 3 bases and J by 4 bases, with 13 bases left in between. CDR3 length: 15 residues. CDR3 sequence reads: CASSFKGRSYNEQFF. The CDR3 region has the DNA TGTGCCAGCAGTTTCAAGGGACGGAGTTACAATGAGCAGTTCTTC.

This clonotype is a singleton in its sample. The chain couples TRBV27 to TRBJ1-5; no definite D call. This CDR3 is 14 amino acids long. Trimming took off 4 bases at V and 7 bases at J, with 14 bases between the two ends. Looked up from germline, CDR1 is MNHEY and CDR2 is SMNVEV (reference sequence). The CDR3 DNA reads as TGTGCCAGCAGTTATGAGGGTCGTCGGCAGCCCCAGCATTTT. This encodes CASSYEGRRQPQHF.